The 29 T cell receptor beta chains below all came from one sample that was sequenced in a study of T cell responses to AZD1222 COVID-19 vaccine. The protocol was immunoSEQ multiplex PCR, while the TCRdb copy is restricted to in-frame clones and leaves out a portion. The sample carries tens of thousands of clones, over 75% recorded once. Source: peripheral blood, taken on day 0 of AZD1222 vaccination. The receptors were gathered from an adult in good health.

The CDR3 bases are TGTGCCAGTAGTATCCAGTACAGGGTAATGAACACTGAAGCTTTCTTT. It encodes CASSIQYRVMNTEAFF. The rearrangement uses TRBV19 and TRBJ1-1; tentatively, D is TRBD1 (6 bases). Germline assignment: CDR1 LNHDA and CDR2 SQIVND (reference sequence). V lost 3 bases and J 0 bases, leaving 14 bases between the germline ends. The CDR3 extends over 16 amino acids.

The V call is TRBV6-5, the J call TRBJ1-1; D gene unclear. CDR3 length equals 13 residues. CDR1 is MNHEY and CDR2 is SVGAGI in the germline V gene. Between the trimmed V and J ends, which lost 7 bases and 2 bases, there was a span of 11 bases. CDR3 region: CASTENLNTEAFF. CDR3 coding DNA: TGTGCCAGCACGGAGAATTTAAACACTGAAGCTTTCTTT.

The chain employs TRBV7-9 and TRBJ1-1; D remains ambiguous. V was shortened by 4 bases and J by 9 bases, with 18 bases between the two germline ends. Germline V CDR1 and CDR2: SEHNR, FQNEAQ (reference sequence). The CDR3 covers 14 residues. CDR3 coding DNA: TGTGCCAGCAGCTCCAGCGATGGTGCGGGAAAAGCTTTCTTT. Its protein is CASSSSDGAGKAFF.

The V gene is TRBV19, the J gene TRBJ2-7; D is uncertain. This CDR3 is built from 12 residues. V was trimmed by 5 bases and J by 1 base, leaving 6 bases between them. Per the germline V gene, CDR1 is LNHDA and CDR2 is SQIVND (reference sequence). The CDR3 reads CASSASSYEQYF. The DNA for the CDR3 is TGTGCCAGTAGTGCCTCTTCCTACGAGCAGTACTTC.

The chain uses TRBV2 and TRBJ1-5; tentatively, D is TRBD1 (5 bases). This CDR3 contains 15 residues. With 6 bases removed from V and 2 bases from J, the gap between germline ends came to 14 bases. Germline V gene sequence: CDR1 SNHLY, CDR2 FYNNEI. The CDR3 bases are TGTGCCAGCAGCCGTGGGGGGGGAGGCAATCAGCCCCAGCATTTT. The encoded protein is CASSRGGGGNQPQHF.

The sample holds a few counts of this clone. V and J are TRBV5-4 and TRBJ2-1; TRBD1 is a possible D gene (5 bases). V was cut by 3 bases and J by 3 bases, with 10 bases left in between. Germline V CDR1 and CDR2: SGHNT, YYREEE (reference sequence). CDR3 length: 14 residues. As DNA, the CDR3 is TGTGCCAGCAGCTCCGCAGGGCTCTACAATGAGCAGTTCTTC. Residues: CASSSAGLYNEQFF.

This clone was seen more than once but under ten times. This chain connects TRBV29-1 to TRBJ2-7; 12 bases agree with TRBD2. V lost 7 bases, J lost 2 bases, and 3 bases stayed unmatched. Germline CDR1 is SQVTM and CDR2 is ANQGSEA. The CDR3 has 13 residues. CDR3 sequence (DNA): TGCAGCGGGACTAGCGGGGCCGCCTACGAGCAGTACTTC. It is translated as CSGTSGAAYEQYF.

This clone appeared once. The V and J genes are TRBV5-1 and TRBJ1-1; weak D call: TRBD1 (5 bases). This CDR3 spans 15 amino acids. V shed 0 bases and J shed 3 bases, with 12 bases lying between them. Germline-derived CDR1 and CDR2 are SGHRS and YFSETQ. The CDR3 coding sequence is TGCGCCAGCAGCTTGGCACCAGGGAGAGACACTGAAGCTTTCTTT. It translates to CASSLAPGRDTEAFF.

The chain links TRBV27 to TRBJ1-2; no clear D. V was cut by 6 bases and J by 7 bases, with 12 bases left in between. The V gene's germline CDR1 is MNHEY and CDR2 SMNVEV (reference sequence). The length of the CDR3 is 12 residues. CDR3: CASSTTGFGYTF. CDR3 DNA: TGTGCCAGCAGCACTACCGGGTTTGGCTACACCTTC.

The V and J genes are TRBV6-5 and TRBJ1-6, with 7 bases lining up with TRBD1. Germline V CDR1 and CDR2: MNHEY, SVGAGI. Losses at the gene ends were 7 bases for V and 7 bases for J; bases not matched to a gene: 10. The CDR3 length is 15 residues. CDR3: CASIPTGTVNSPLHF. As DNA, the CDR3 is TGTGCCAGCATCCCGACAGGGACGGTCAATTCACCCCTCCACTTT.

CDR3: CASSQPIGVGGNTGELFF. The DNA of the CDR3 is TGCGCCAGCAGCCAACCTATAGGTGTTGGGGGGAACACCGGGGAGCTGTTTTTT. The chain has TRBV23-1 and TRBJ2-2; tentatively, D is TRBD1 or TRBD2 (5 bases each). TRBV23-1 is an ORF, with its function uncertain. The V and J ends lost 6 bases and 1 base respectively, with 21 bases between them. The CDR3 spans 18 residues.

The rearrangement links TRBV27 to TRBJ2-7; the match to TRBD1 covers 8 bases. Germline values: CDR1 MNHEY, CDR2 SMNVEV (reference sequence). The length of the CDR3 is 15 residues. V shed 3 bases and J 0 bases; nucleotides not matched to a gene: 4. The CDR3 is CASSLGRGPSYEQYF. In DNA, the CDR3 is TGTGCCAGCAGTTTGGGCAGGGGGCCCTCCTACGAGCAGTACTTC.

V and J are TRBV6-5 and TRBJ1-3, with 9 nucleotides matching TRBD1. The CDR3 loop spans 15 amino acids. Germline CDR1 is MNHEY and CDR2 is SVGAGI. V was clipped by 6 bases and J by 3 bases; unmatched bases: 6. The CDR3 is CASRNTGGLGNTIYF. The CDR3, as DNA: TGTGCCAGCAGGAATACAGGGGGCCTTGGAAACACCATATATTTT.

This chain uses TRBV19 with TRBJ2-7, with 9 bases lining up with TRBD2. This CDR3 spans 12 amino acids. CDR1 is LNHDA, CDR2 SQIVND, per germline (reference sequence). The V gene end was trimmed by 4 bases and the J gene end by 9 bases; junction bases not matched to a gene: 4. CDR3 loop: CASSTQRGVQYF. CDR3 DNA: TGTGCCAGTAGTACCCAGCGGGGGGTGCAGTACTTC.

J is TRBJ2-6 and V is TRBV6-1; D is perhaps TRBD1 (5 bases). This CDR3 has 18 residues. Trimming shortened V by 4 bases and J by 2 bases, and 18 bases separated the two germline ends. Germline assignment: CDR1 MNHNS and CDR2 SASEGT. The CDR3 spells CASSASINRSPGANVLTF. The CDR3 bases are TGTGCCAGCAGTGCCTCCATCAACAGGTCCCCTGGGGCCAACGTCCTGACTTTC.

This rearrangement joins TRBV15 to TRBJ1-1; D uncertain. This CDR3 has 16 amino acids. Germline V lookup: CDR1 LNHNV, CDR2 YYDKDF (reference sequence). Deletions cut 1 base from V and 5 bases from J, with 17 bases between. CDR3 loop: CATSRGGLAGGTEAFF. As DNA, the CDR3 is TGTGCCACCAGCAGAGGAGGTTTAGCGGGAGGAACTGAAGCTTTCTTT.

The CDR3 reads CSASKQPGNTEAFF. The DNA for the CDR3 is TGCAGTGCTAGTAAACAGCCCGGGAACACTGAAGCTTTCTTT. V gene TRBV20-1 combines with J gene TRBJ1-1; D gene ambiguous. Germline V gene lookup returns CDR1 DFQATT and CDR2 SNEGSKA (reference sequence). This CDR3 is built from 14 residues. V lost 3 bases to trimming and J lost 1 base, with 12 bases between them.

This clone was picked up one time. The CDR3 spells CATSRDLGLAGYTQYF. For the CDR3, the DNA is TGTGCCACCAGCAGAGATCTTGGACTAGCGGGTTATACGCAGTATTTT. The chain couples TRBV15 to TRBJ2-3; the match to TRBD2 covers 11 bases. This CDR3 is 16 amino acids long. Germline V CDR1 and CDR2: LNHNV, YYDKDF (reference sequence). V gave up 0 bases and J gave up 7 bases; unmatched junction bases: 6.

This clone was counted between two and nine times. This rearrangement joins TRBV11-2 to TRBJ2-3; possibly TRBD2 for D (5 bases). This CDR3 is 16 amino acids long. Germline assignment: CDR1 SGHAT and CDR2 FQNNGV. Trimming left V 3 bases short and J 5 bases short, with 18 bases between. CDR3 in amino acids: CASSLELVPPGDTQYF. For the CDR3, the DNA is TGTGCCAGCAGCTTGGAACTAGTCCCCCCGGGAGATACGCAGTATTTT. Using reference TRBV11-2 and TRBJ2-3 for the parts outside the CDR3, the full variable domain is EAGVAQSPRYKIIEKRQSVAFWCNPISGHATLYWYQQILGQGPKLLIQFQNNGVVDDSQLPKDRFSAERLKGVDSTLKIQPAKLEDSAVYLCASSLELVPPGDTQYFGPGTRLTVL.

This clone was found once. This rearrangement joins TRBV7-3 to TRBJ1-1; D gene ambiguous. Germline V gene data show CDR1 as SGHTA and CDR2 as FQGTGA. The germline V and J ends were trimmed by 8 bases and 1 base, with 20 bases remaining between them. The CDR3 totals 16 residues. CDR3 in amino acids: CASSLRPRTSNTEAFF. CDR3 sequence (DNA): TGTGCCAGCTCATTGAGGCCACGGACCTCGAACACTGAAGCTTTCTTT. Using reference TRBV7-3 and TRBJ1-1 for the parts outside the CDR3, the full variable domain is GAGVSQTPSNKVTEKGKYVELRCDPISGHTALYWYRQSLGQGPEFLIYFQGTGAADDSGLPNDRFFAVRPEGSVSTLKIQRTERGDSAVYLCASSLRPRTSNTEAFFGQGTRLTVV.

J is TRBJ2-1 and V is TRBV19; TRBD2 agrees at 9 bases. Germline values: CDR1 LNHDA, CDR2 SQIVND (reference sequence). The CDR3 runs to 14 residues. Trimming at V came to 10 bases and at J to 2 bases, leaving 6 bases not matched to a gene. This CDR3 is CATRAGGPYNEQFF. CDR3 coding DNA: TGTGCCACCCGAGCGGGGGGTCCCTACAATGAGCAGTTCTTC.

Here the CDR3 reads CASTGNYEQYF. Here the CDR3 DNA reads TGTGCCAGCACGGGGAACTACGAGCAGTACTTC. The chain joins TRBV28 to TRBJ2-7; D might be TRBD2 (5 bases). Trimming pared 7 bases from V and 3 bases from J, leaving 7 bases between. From germline, CDR1 is MDHEN and CDR2 SYDVKM. CDR3 size: 11 residues.

The chain combines TRBV3-1 (or the pseudogene TRBV3-2) with TRBJ2-7; D remains ambiguous. Germline CDR1 is LGHDT and CDR2 is YNNKEL (reference sequence). V dropped 1 base and J dropped 3 bases, with 7 bases sitting between them. The length of the CDR3 is 13 residues. CDR3 sequence (DNA): TGTGCCAGCAGCCAAGCACGATACTACGAGCAGTACTTC. This gives the protein CASSQARYYEQYF.

The rearrangement uses TRBV6-1 and TRBJ1-1; D not resolved. With 2 bases removed from V and 8 bases from J, the gap between germline ends came to 9 bases. The CDR3 is 12 residues long. Per germline, CDR1 MNHNS and CDR2 SASEGT. Here the CDR3 reads CASSERPFEAFF. The DNA for the CDR3 is TGTGCCAGCAGTGAAAGACCCTTCGAAGCTTTCTTT.

This chain links TRBV19 with TRBJ1-5, with 8 positions matching TRBD1. Germline CDR1 is LNHDA and CDR2 is SQIVND (reference sequence). V was clipped by 4 bases and J by 4 bases; unmatched bases: 3. CDR3 size: 14 residues. CDR3 sequence (DNA): TGTGCCAGTAGTACCCAGGGGGCGAATCAGCCCCAGCATTTT. This gives the protein CASSTQGANQPQHF.

The chain has TRBV7-2 and TRBJ2-7; no reliable D call. V lost 5 bases and J lost 2, with 19 bases in between. The length of the CDR3 is 16 residues. The germline V gene encodes CDR1 SGHTA and CDR2 FQGNSA. The CDR3 nucleotides read TGTGCCAGCAGCCGCTTCCTCCGGGTTCCTACCTACGAGCAGTACTTC. Amino acids: CASSRFLRVPTYEQYF.

For the CDR3, the DNA is TGCGCCAGCAGCGGTGGGACGGGTTCTAGCACAGATACGCAGTATTTT. It translates to CASSGGTGSSTDTQYF. The chain couples TRBV5-1 to TRBJ2-3; D might be TRBD1 or TRBD2, each matching 5 bases. CDR3 size: 16 residues. Germline CDR1 SGHRS, CDR2 YFSETQ. The V and J ends lost 4 bases and 0 bases respectively, with 15 bases between them.

CDR3 loop: CASSYDRAHNEQFF. In DNA, the CDR3 is TGTGCCAGCAGTTATGACAGGGCACACAATGAGCAGTTCTTC. This chain links TRBV7-3 with TRBJ2-1; TRBD1 matches at 7 bases. Germline trimming cut 6 bases from V and 5 bases from J; bases unmatched to any gene: 7. Germline CDR1 reads SGHTA; CDR2 reads FQGTGA. There are 14 residues in the CDR3.

This clone was seen a single time. The genes are TRBV30 and TRBJ1-6; possible D gene TRBD1, 6 bases. CDR3 length: 15 amino acids. V was trimmed by 0 bases and J by 7 bases, leaving 13 bases between them. CDR1 is GTSNPN, CDR2 SVGIG, per germline (reference sequence). The CDR3, as DNA: TGTGCCTGGAGTGTACGGGGGGGCCTAAATTCACCCCTCCACTTT. Its translation is CAWSVRGGLNSPLHF.